This TCR beta chain came from a study of blood T cell repertoires in COVID-19. About the study: From T cells, B-cell-depleted T cells, or PBMCs came the material, which was cDNA or gDNA.

Study processing details: Reference gene primers were amplified, and this amplification served to estimate nucleated cell counts. Clones were sequenced by immunoSEQ multiplex PCR, and TCRdb holds only the in-frame ones, with some missing. V, J and clone size reflect that table, while D and trimming were determined from the DNA. Counted here are approximately 190,000 clones, 83% occurring once; the ten biggest clones make up roughly 6.1%. The CDR3 is made up of 13 amino acids. CDR1 ENHRY and CDR2 SYGVKD come from the germline V gene. Trimming took off 4 bases at V and 4 bases at J, with 7 bases between the two ends.

The source material was peripheral blood. This receptor was obtained from a middle-aged woman with acute or convalescent COVID-19. This chain uses TRBV10-3 with TRBJ2-2, with a weak D call TRBD1 (6 bases). CDR3 coding DNA: TGTGCCATCAGTGCAGGGGTCACCGGGGAGCTGTTTTTT. Its translation is CAISAGVTGELFF.